This entry concerns a single T cell receptor beta chain. Its target is not known. The data were taken from a study of cytotoxic CD8 clonotypes in ibrutinib-treated CLL. Study summary: The taking of response samples occurred after a median about 12 months of treatment, with a range of 6 to 36. The sample average was roughly 240,000 productive templates and tens of thousands of productive rearrangements.

Study-wide results and caveats: Higher clonality was seen at ibrutinib response and a return toward baseline at progression. Higher circulating CD8+ T-cell counts strongly accompanied higher baseline clonality, above age-matched healthy donors.

The CDR3 is 16 residues long. CDR1 and CDR2 from the germline V gene are SNHLY and FYNNEI. V was cut by 3 bases and J by 0 bases, with 12 bases left in between. The data were produced by immunoSEQ multiplex PCR, yet TCRdb's version contains in-frame clones alone and is incomplete. The table shows 200,000 or so clones, with 60% to 80% occurring only once. The chain couples TRBV2 to TRBJ1-5; maybe TRBD1 (6 bases). This receptor was taken from a human donor with chronic lymphocytic leukemia. Sequenced here: PBMCs, sampled after 12 months of ibrutinib treatment. This CDR3 is CASSEGGQTSNQPQHF. For the CDR3, the DNA is TGTGCCAGCAGTGAGGGGGGGCAGACTAGCAATCAGCCCCAGCATTTT.